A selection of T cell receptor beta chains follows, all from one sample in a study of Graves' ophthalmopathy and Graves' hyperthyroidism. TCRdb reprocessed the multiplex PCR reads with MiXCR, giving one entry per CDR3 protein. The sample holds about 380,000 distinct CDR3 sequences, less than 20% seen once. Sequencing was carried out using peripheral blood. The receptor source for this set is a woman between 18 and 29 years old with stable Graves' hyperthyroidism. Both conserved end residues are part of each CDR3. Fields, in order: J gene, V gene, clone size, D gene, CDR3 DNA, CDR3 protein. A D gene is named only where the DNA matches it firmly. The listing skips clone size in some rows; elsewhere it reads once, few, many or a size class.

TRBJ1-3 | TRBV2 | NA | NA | TGTGCCAGCCGGGAAGGTGGAAACACCATATATTTT | CASREGGNTIYF
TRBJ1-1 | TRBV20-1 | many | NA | TGCAGTGCCATACAGGGAGGGGACACTGAAGCTTTCTTT | CSAIQGGDTEAFF
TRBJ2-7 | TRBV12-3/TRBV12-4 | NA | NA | TGTGCCAGCAGCCACGGAAGTGGCGAGCAGTACTTC | CASSHGSGEQYF
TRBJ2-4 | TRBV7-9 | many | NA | TGTGCCAGCAGCCCCGTTAGCATTAAGTACTTC | CASSPVSIKYF
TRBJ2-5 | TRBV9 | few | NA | TGTGCCAGCAGCGATGCTTGGGAGACCCAGTACTTC | CASSDAWETQYF
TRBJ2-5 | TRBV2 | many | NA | TGTGCCAGCAGCCGGCTAGCAGAGACCCAGTACTTC | CASSRLAETQYF
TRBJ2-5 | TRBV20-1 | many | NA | TGCAGTGCTAGCGGGAAGGGTCTATACCAAGAGACCCAGTACTTC | CSASGKGLYQETQYF
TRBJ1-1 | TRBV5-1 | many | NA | TGCGCCAGCAGCTCCCCGGGACGGGAAGGAGAAGCTTTCTTT | CASSSPGREGEAFF
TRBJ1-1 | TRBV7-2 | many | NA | TGTGCCAGCAGCTCCTCGCGGGCCAAGCACGTTTTCTTT | CASSSSRAKHVFF
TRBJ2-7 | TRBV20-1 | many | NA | TGCAGTGCGGGGGGCCTGTTCTACGAGCAGTACTTC | CSAGGLFYEQYF
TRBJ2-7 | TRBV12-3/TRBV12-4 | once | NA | TGTGCCAGCAGTTTCGAGAAGGCAAGCTCCTACGAGCAGTACTTC | CASSFEKASSYEQYF
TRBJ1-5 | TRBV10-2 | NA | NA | TGTGTCTGCAGTTTTCGACAGGTGAGATTCAGTCAGCCCCAGCATTTT | CVCSFRQVRFSQPQHF
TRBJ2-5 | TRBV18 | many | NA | TGTGCCAGCTCACCACCTGCAGGGTGGGAGACCCAGTACTTC | CASSPPAGWETQYF
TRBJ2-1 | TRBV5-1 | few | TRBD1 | TGCGCCAGCATGAGGGACAGCTACAATGAGCAGTTCTTC | CASMRDSYNEQFF
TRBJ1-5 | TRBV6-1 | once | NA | TGTGCCAGCATCCCGGACACTGATCAGCCCCAGCATTTT | CASIPDTDQPQHF
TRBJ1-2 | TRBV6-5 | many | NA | TGTGCCAGCAGTTACGCTGGCTATGGCTACACCTTC | CASSYAGYGYTF
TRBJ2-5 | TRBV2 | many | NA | TGTGCCAGCAGTGAAAGTGGGGATGGAGAGACCCAGTACTTC | CASSESGDGETQYF
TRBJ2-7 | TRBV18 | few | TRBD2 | TGTGCCAGCTCACCACGGGATAGCGGGGGCGTGAGCTCCTACGAGCAGTACTTC | CASSPRDSGGVSSYEQYF
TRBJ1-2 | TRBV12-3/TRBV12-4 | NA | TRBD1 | TGTGCCAGCAGTGCCCGACAGGGGAGTGAGGGCTACACCTTC | CASSARQGSEGYTF
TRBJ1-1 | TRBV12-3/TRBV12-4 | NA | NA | TGTGCCAGCAGTTTAGGGTCAGAGAACACTGAAGCTTTCTTT | CASSLGSENTEAFF
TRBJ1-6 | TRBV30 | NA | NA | TGTGCCTGGAGGCGAGGTTCACCCCTCCACTTT | CAWRRGSPLHF
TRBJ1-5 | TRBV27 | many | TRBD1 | TGTGCCAGCAGCCCCAGAGGACAGGTCATAAGGCAGCCCCAGCATTTT | CASSPRGQVIRQPQHF
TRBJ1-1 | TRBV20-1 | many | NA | TGCAGTGCTAGAGAAATTGGCACTGAAGCTTTCTTT | CSAREIGTEAFF
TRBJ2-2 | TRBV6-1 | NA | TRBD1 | TGTGCCAGCAGGCTCGACAGGGATGGCACCGGGGAGCTGTTTTTT | CASRLDRDGTGELFF
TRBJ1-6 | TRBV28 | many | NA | TGTGCCAGCAGGGTTCGGGCGGGTAATTCACCCCTCCACTTT | CASRVRAGNSPLHF
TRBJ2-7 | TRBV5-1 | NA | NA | TGCGCCAGCAGCTTGAGACAGGACTACGAGCAGTACTTC | CASSLRQDYEQYF
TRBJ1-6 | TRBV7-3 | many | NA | TGTGCCCCGCGACCCGACTCCTATAATTCACCCCTCCACTTT | CAPRPDSYNSPLHF
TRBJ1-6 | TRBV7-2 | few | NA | TGTGCCAGCAGCTTAGACAGGGTGACCAATTCACCCCTCCACTTT | CASSLDRVTNSPLHF
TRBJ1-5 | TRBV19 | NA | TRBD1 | TGTGCCAGTAGTACCGACAGGGACAATCATCTCCAGCATTTT | CASSTDRDNHLQHF
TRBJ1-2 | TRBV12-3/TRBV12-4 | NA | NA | TGTGCCATCAGGAACAGCGTCTATGGCTACACCTTC | CAIRNSVYGYTF
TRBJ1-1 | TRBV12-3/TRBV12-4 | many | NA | TGTGCCAGCAGACACCGGGAAATAGGGCTTGAAGCTTTCTTT | CASRHREIGLEAFF
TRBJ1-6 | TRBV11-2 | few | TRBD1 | TGTGCCAGCAGCATGCAGGGGGCGAATTCACCCCTCCACTTT | CASSMQGANSPLHF
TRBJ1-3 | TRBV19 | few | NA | TGTGCCAGTAGTATAGTAGACTCTGGAAACACCATATATTTT | CASSIVDSGNTIYF
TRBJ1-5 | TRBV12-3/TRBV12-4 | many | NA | TGTGCCAGCAGTTCGGTTACACAGGGACCTCAGCCCCAGCATTTT | CASSSVTQGPQPQHF
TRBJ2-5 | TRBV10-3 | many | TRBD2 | TGTGCCATCAGTGGGACTAGCGGTGAGACCCAGTACTTC | CAISGTSGETQYF
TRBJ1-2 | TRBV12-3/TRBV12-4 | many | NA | TGTGCCAGCAGTCACACCGCAGCGCACTATGGCTACACCTTC | CASSHTAAHYGYTF
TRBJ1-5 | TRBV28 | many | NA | TGTGCCAGCAGTTCCCAATTTAGCAATCAGCCCCAGCATTTT | CASSSQFSNQPQHF
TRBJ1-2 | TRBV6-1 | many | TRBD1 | TGTGCCAGCATCGACAGGGGTGACTATGGCTACACCTTC | CASIDRGDYGYTF
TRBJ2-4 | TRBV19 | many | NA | TGTGCCAGTAGTATGGGGGAACTAGCCAAAAACATTCAGTACTTC | CASSMGELAKNIQYF
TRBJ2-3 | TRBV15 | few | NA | TGTGCCACCAGCAGAGAGGCAGGGCAGGCAGATACGCAGTATTTT | CATSREAGQADTQYF
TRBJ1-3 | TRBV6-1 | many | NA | TGTGCCAGCAGTGAAGTTAAGGCCTCCTCTGGAAACACCATATATTTT | CASSEVKASSGNTIYF
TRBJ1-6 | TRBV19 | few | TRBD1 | TGTGCCAGTAGTACGGGACAGGGTAATTCACCCCTCCACTTT | CASSTGQGNSPLHF
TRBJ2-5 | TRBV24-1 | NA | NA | TGTGCCACCAGTGATAGTAGAGGGGCCGCAAGGGAGACCCAGTACTTC | CATSDSRGAARETQYF
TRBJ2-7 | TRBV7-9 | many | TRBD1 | TGTGCCAGCAGCTTAGTCCGGGACAGCACCTACGAGCAGTACTTC | CASSLVRDSTYEQYF
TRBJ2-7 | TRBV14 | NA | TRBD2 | TGTGCCAGCAGCGCTCACCCAAGCGGGGGCTACGAGCAGTACTTC | CASSAHPSGGYEQYF
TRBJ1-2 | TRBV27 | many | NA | TGTGCCAGCAGTTGGGGGGGCAATCATAACTATGGCTACACCTTC | CASSWGGNHNYGYTF
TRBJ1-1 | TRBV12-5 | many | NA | TGTGCTAGTGGAAACTCAGGGCAGACTGAAGCTTTCTTT | CASGNSGQTEAFF
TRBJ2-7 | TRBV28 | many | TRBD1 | TGTGCCACCAAGGGGGGGACAGGGTATGGTTTTCAGTACTTC | CATKGGTGYGFQYF
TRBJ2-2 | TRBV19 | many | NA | TGTGCCCCCTACACTTGGACCGGGGAGCTGTTTTTT | CAPYTWTGELFF
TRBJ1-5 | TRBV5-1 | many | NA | TGCGCCAGCAGCTTGGAGTCAGGGCAAAATCAGCCCCAGCATTTT | CASSLESGQNQPQHF
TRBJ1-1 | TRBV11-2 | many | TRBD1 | TGTGCCAGCAGCTTGTGGACAGGGGATGGGTCCACTGAAGCTTTCTTT | CASSLWTGDGSTEAFF
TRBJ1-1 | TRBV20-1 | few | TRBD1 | TGCAGTGCTAGACAGGACAGGGGTCACACTGAAGCTTTCTTT | CSARQDRGHTEAFF
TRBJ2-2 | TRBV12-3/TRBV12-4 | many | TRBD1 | TGTGCCAGCAGTTTAAGGACAGGGAAGGGGGAGCTGTTTTTT | CASSLRTGKGELFF
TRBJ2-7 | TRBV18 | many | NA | TGTGCCAGCTCACCCACAAGCCCACGGTCCGGGGACGAGCAGTACTTC | CASSPTSPRSGDEQYF
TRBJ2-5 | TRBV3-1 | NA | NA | TGTGCCAGCAGCCAAGGGGACCACACGATCCAAGAGACCCAGTACTTC | CASSQGDHTIQETQYF
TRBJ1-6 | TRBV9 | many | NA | TGTGCCAGCAGCCCAAACTCGGATTCACCCCTCCACTTT | CASSPNSDSPLHF
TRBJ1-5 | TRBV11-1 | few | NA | TGTGCCAGCAGCTTAAATACGCAACAGGGAGAGAGCAATCAGCCCCAGCATTTT | CASSLNTQQGESNQPQHF
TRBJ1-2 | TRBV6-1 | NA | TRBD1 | TGTGCCAGCAGAGAACAGGGGCTTGGGTATGGCTACACCTTC | CASREQGLGYGYTF
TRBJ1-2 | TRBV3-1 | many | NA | TGTGCCAGCAGCCACGACAATAACTATGGCTACACCTTC | CASSHDNNYGYTF